This T cell receptor (beta chain) was recorded in a study of CD8 T cells in Susac syndrome. Study-wide background: Blood was drawn from Susac syndrome patients while they were therapy-naive, on corticosteroids, or on intravenous immunoglobulin alone.

The germline CDR1 and CDR2 sequences are KGHDR and SFDVKD. This CDR3 is built from 13 residues. V was pared by 4 bases and J by 7 bases, with 11 bases between. cDNA came from around 0.5 to 1 ug RNA primed by random hexamers. TCRdb reprocessed the immunoSEQ multiplex PCR reads via MiXCR and lists one record per CDR3 protein. This sample has under 80,000 distinct CDR3 sequences, with approximately 94% found just once. V and J are TRBV24-1 and TRBJ2-3; a possible D gene is TRBD2 (5 bases). Sequencing was performed on CD4+ T cells from PBMCs. This receptor was taken from a human donor with Susac syndrome. The CDR3 coding sequence is TGTGCCACCAGTGAGAGGACTTCCAATACGCAGTATTTT. Its protein is CATSERTSNTQYF.